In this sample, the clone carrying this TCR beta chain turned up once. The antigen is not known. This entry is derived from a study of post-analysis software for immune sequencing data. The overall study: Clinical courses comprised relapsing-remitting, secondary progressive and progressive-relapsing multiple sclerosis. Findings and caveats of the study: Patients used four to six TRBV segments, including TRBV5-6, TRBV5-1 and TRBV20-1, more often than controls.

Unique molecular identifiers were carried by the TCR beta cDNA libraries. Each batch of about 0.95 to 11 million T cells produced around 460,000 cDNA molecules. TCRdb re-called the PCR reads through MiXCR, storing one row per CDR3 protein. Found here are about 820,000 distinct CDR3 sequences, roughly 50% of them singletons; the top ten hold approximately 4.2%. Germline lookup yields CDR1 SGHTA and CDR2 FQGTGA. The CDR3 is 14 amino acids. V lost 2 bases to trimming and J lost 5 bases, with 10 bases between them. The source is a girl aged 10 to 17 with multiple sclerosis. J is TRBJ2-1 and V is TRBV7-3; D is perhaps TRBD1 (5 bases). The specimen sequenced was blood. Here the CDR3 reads CASSLQGTNNEQFF. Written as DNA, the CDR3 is TGTGCCAGCAGCTTACAGGGTACAAACAATGAGCAGTTCTTC.